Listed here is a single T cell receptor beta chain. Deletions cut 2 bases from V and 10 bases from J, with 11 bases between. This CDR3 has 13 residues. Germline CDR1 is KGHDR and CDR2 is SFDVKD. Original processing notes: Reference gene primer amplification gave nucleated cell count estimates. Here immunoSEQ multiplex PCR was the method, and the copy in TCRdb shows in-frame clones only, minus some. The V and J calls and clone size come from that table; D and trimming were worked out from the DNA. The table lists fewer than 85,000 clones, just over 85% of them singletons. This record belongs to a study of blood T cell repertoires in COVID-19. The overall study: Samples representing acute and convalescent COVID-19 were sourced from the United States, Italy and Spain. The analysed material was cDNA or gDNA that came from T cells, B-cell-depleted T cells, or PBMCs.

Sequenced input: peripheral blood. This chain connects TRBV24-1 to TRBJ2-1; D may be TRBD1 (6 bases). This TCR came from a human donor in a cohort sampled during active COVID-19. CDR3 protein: CATSDSGTPEQFF. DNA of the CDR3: TGTGCCACCAGTGATTCCGGGACACCAGAGCAGTTCTTC.